The clone carrying this T cell receptor (beta chain) was detected once. The CDR3 is 14 amino acids. Germline CDR1 and CDR2: MDHEN and SYDVKM. V was pared by 7 bases and J by 6 bases, with 16 bases between. The sample comes from a study of control samples from healthy donors and cancer patients. The assay was immunoSEQ multiplex PCR, and TCRdb's table has in-frame clones only and misses some. The repertoire holds 400,000 to 500,000 clones, 75% to 95% seen once, with around 6.4% in the top ten. This TCR derives from a man in his forties with head and neck cancer. The V and J genes are TRBV28 and TRBJ1-5; TRBD1 is a possible D gene (5 bases). Source material: PBMCs. This CDR3 is CASNMGGDRQPQHF. CDR3 nucleotide sequence: TGTGCCAGCAACATGGGGGGGGACCGTCAGCCCCAGCATTTT. The whole variable domain, filled in from reference TRBV28 and TRBJ1-5, reads DVKVTQSSRYLVKRTGEKVFLECVQDMDHENMFWYRQDPGLGLRLIYFSYDVKMKEKGDIPEGYSVSREKKERFSLILESASTNQTSMYLCASNMGGDRQPQHFGDGTRLSIL.